This record looks at one TCR beta chain sequence and its context. Profiled with immunoSEQ multiplex PCR; TCRdb holds only in-frame clones, not every one. This table has about 53,000 clones, 80% to 95% appearing once. This record belongs to a study of T cell changes during pregnancy in multiple sclerosis. V was shortened by 0 bases and J by 6 bases, with 16 bases between the two germline ends. The CDR3 has 15 amino acids. Germline lookup yields CDR1 SGHRS and CDR2 YFSETQ. V gene TRBV5-1 combines with J gene TRBJ2-7; D perhaps matches TRBD2 (5 bases). The material sequenced was CD4+ T cells from peripheral blood mononuclear cells, taken in the third trimester of pregnancy. This sequence was found in a female donor with multiple sclerosis, enrolled in a pregnancy study. The CDR3 region is CASSLDVASSGEQYF. Here the CDR3 DNA reads TGCGCCAGCAGCTTGGATGTAGCGTCCTCGGGCGAGCAGTACTTC.